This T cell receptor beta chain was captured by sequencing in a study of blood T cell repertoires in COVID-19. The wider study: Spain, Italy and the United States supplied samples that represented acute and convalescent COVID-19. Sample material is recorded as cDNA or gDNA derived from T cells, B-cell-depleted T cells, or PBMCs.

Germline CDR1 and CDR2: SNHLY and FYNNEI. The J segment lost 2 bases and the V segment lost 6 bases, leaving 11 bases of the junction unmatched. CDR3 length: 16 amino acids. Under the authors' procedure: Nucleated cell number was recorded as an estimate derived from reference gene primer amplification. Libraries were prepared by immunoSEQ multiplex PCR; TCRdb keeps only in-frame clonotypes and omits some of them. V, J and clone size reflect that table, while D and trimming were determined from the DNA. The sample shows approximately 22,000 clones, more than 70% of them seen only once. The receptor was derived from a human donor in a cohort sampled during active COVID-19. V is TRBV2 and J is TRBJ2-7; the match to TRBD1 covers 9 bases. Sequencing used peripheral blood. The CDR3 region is CASSLQPGQGPYEQYF. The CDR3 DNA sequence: TGTGCCAGCAGCCTACAGCCGGGACAGGGACCCTACGAGCAGTACTTC. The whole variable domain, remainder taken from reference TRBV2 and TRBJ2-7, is EPEVTQTPSHQVTQMGQEVILRCVPISNHLYFYWYRQILGQKVEFLVSFYNNEISEKSEIFDDQFSVERPDGSNFTLKIRSTKLEDSAMYFCASSLQPGQGPYEQYFGPGTRLTVT.